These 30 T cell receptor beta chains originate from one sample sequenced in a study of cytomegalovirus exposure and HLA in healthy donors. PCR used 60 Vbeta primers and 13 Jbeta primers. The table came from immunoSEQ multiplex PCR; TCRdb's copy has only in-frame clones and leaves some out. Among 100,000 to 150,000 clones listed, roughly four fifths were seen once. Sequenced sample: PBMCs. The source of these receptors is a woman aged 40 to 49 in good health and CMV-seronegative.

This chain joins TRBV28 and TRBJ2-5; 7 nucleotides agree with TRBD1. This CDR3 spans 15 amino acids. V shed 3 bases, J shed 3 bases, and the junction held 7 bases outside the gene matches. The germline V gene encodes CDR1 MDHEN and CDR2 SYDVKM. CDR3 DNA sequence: TGTGCCAGCAGTTTCTTTTTAGGGGGCGAAGAGACCCAGTACTTC. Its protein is CASSFFLGGEETQYF.

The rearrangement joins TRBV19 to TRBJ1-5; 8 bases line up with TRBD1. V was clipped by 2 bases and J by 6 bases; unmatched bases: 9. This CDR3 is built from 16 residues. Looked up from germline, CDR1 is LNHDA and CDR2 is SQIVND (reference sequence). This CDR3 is CASSIRPGQGGQPQHF. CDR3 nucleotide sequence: TGTGCCAGTAGTATAAGGCCCGGACAGGGAGGTCAGCCCCAGCATTTT.

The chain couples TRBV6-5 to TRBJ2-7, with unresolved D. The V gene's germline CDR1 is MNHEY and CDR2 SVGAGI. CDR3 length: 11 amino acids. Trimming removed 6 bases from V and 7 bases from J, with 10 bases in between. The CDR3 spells CASSYNSEQYF. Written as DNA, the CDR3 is TGTGCCAGCAGCTATAATTCGGAGCAGTACTTC.

The CDR3 spells CAISESAPPYEQYF. CDR3 coding DNA: TGTGCCATCAGTGAGTCGGCACCACCCTACGAGCAGTACTTC. The chain has TRBV10-3 and TRBJ2-7; D ambiguous. Germline V gene data show CDR1 as ENHRY and CDR2 as SYGVKD. V was cut by 0 bases and J by 2 bases, with 8 bases left in between. The CDR3 is 14 amino acids.

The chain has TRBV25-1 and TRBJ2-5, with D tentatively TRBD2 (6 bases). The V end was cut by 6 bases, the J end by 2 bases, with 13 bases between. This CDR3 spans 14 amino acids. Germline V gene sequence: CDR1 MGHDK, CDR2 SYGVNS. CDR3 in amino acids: CASSPRGGQETQYF. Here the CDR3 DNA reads TGTGCCAGCAGCCCTCGGGGAGGTCAAGAGACCCAGTACTTC.

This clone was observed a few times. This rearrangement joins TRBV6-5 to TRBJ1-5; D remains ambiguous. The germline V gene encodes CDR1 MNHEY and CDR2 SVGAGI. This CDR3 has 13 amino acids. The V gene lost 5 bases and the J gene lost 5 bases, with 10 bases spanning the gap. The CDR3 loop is CASSIWADQPQHF. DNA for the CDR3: TGTGCCAGCAGTATCTGGGCCGATCAGCCCCAGCATTTT.

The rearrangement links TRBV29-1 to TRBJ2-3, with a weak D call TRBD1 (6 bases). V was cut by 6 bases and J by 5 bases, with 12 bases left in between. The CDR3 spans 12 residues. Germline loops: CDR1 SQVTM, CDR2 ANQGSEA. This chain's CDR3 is CSVAPRGDTQYF. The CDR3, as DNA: TGCAGCGTCGCTCCCAGGGGAGATACGCAGTATTTT.

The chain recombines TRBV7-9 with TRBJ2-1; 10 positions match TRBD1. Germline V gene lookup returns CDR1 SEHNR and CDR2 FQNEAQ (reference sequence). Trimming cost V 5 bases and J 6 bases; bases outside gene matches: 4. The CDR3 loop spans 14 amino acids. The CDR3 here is CASSQRTGGNEQFF. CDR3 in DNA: TGTGCCAGCAGCCAGAGGACAGGGGGCAATGAGCAGTTCTTC.

CDR3: CASRTGGTASSYNEQFF. CDR3 DNA sequence: TGTGCCAGCAGGACCGGGGGGACCGCGAGCTCCTACAATGAGCAGTTCTTC. The rearrangement joins TRBV27 to TRBJ2-1; 7 bases are a match to TRBD2. This CDR3 has 17 amino acids. With V trimmed by 6 bases and J by 0 bases, 11 bases remained unmatched. Germline assignment: CDR1 MNHEY and CDR2 SMNVEV (reference sequence).

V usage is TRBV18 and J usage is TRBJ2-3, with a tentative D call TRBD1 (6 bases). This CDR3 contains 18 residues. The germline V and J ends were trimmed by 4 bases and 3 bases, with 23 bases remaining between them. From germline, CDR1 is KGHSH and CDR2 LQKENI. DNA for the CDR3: TGTGCCAGCTCACACACCTGGGGGCAGGGAGTAGAAACAGATACGCAGTATTTT. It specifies CASSHTWGQGVETDTQYF.

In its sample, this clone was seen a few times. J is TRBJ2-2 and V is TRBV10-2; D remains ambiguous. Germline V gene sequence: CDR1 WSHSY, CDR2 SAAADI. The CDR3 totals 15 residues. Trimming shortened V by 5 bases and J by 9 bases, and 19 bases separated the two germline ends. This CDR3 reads CASSLSTWPPRELFF. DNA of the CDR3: TGCGCCAGCAGTCTTTCAACCTGGCCCCCCCGGGAGCTGTTTTTT.

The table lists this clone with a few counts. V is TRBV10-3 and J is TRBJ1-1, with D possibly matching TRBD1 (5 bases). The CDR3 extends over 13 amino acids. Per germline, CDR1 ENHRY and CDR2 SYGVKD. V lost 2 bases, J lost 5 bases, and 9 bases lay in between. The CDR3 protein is CAISEDRETEAFF. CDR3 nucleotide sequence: TGTGCCATCAGTGAGGACAGAGAAACTGAAGCTTTCTTT.

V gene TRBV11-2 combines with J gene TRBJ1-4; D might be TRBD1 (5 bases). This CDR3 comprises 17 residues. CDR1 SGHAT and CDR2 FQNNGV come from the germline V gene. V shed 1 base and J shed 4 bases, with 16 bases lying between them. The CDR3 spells CASSLVGFGRDNEKLFF. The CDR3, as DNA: TGTGCCAGCAGCTTAGTTGGGTTCGGCAGGGATAATGAAAAACTGTTTTTT.

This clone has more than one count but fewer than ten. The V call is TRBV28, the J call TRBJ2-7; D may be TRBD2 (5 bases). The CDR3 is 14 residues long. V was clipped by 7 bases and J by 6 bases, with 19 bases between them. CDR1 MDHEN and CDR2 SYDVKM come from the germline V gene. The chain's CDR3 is CASNKNGLGGEQYF. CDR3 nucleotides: TGTGCCAGCAATAAGAACGGGTTAGGAGGCGAGCAGTACTTC.

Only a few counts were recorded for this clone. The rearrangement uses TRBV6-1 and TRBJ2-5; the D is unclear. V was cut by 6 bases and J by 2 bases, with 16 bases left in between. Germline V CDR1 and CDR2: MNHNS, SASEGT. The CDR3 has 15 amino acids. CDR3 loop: CASRLNQAFQETQYF. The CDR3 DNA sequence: TGTGCCAGCAGGTTGAACCAGGCGTTTCAAGAGACCCAGTACTTC.

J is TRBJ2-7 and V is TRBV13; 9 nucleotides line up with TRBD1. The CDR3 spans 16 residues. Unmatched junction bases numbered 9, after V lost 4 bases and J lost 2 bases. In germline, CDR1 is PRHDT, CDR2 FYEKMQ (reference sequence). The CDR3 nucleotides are TGTGCCAGCAGCTACCCACAGGGGGCCCGACCCTACGAGCAGTACTTC. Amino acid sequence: CASSYPQGARPYEQYF.

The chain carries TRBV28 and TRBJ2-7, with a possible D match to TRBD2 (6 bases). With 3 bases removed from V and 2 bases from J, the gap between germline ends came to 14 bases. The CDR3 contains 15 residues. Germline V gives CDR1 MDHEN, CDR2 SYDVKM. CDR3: CASSFGRGITYEQYF. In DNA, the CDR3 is TGTGCCAGCAGTTTCGGGCGGGGAATTACCTACGAGCAGTACTTC.

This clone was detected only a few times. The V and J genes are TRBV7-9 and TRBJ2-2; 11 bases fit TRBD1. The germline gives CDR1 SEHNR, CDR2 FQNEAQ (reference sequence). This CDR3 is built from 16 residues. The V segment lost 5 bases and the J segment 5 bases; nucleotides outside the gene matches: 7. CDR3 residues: CASSRGTGGRTGELFF. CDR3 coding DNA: TGTGCCAGCAGCCGTGGGACAGGGGGTCGGACCGGGGAGCTGTTTTTT.

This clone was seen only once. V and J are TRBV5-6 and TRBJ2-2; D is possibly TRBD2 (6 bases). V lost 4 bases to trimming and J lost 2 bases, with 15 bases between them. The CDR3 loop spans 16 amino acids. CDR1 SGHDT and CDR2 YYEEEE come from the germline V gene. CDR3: CASSRKTGSNTGELFF. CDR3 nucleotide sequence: TGTGCCAGCAGCCGTAAAACCGGGAGTAACACCGGGGAGCTGTTTTTT.

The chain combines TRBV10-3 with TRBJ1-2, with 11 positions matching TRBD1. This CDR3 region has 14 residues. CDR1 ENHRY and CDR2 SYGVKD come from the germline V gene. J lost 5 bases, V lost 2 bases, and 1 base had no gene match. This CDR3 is CAISEGTGGYGYTF. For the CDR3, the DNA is TGTGCCATCAGTGAGGGGACAGGGGGGTATGGCTACACCTTC.

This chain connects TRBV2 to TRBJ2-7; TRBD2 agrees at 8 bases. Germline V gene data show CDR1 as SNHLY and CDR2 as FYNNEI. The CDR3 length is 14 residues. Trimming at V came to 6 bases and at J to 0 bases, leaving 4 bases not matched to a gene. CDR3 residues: CASRKLAVSYEQYF. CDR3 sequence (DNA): TGTGCCAGCAGGAAACTAGCGGTCTCCTACGAGCAGTACTTC. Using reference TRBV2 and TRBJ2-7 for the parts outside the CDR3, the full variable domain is EPEVTQTPSHQVTQMGQEVILRCVPISNHLYFYWYRQILGQKVEFLVSFYNNEISEKSEIFDDQFSVERPDGSNFTLKIRSTKLEDSAMYFCASRKLAVSYEQYFGPGTRLTVT.

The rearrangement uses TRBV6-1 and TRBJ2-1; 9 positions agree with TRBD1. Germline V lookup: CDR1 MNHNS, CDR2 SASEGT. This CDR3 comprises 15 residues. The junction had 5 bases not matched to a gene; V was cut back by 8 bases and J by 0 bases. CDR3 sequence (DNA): TGTGCCAGCGGCGGACAGGGGTACTCCTACAATGAGCAGTTCTTC. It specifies CASGGQGYSYNEQFF.

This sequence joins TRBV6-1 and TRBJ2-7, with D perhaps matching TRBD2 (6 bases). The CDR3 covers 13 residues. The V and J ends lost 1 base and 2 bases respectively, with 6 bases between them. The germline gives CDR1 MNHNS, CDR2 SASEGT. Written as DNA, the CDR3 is TGTGCCAGCAGTGAAGGCGGGGCCTACGAGCAGTACTTC. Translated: CASSEGGAYEQYF.

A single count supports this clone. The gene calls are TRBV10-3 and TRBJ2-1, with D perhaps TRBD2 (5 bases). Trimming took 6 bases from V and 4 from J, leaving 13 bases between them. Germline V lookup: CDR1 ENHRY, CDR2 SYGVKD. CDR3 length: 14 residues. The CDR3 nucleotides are TGTGCCATCAGGGGTAGCGAGAGATACAATGAGCAGTTCTTC. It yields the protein CAIRGSERYNEQFF.

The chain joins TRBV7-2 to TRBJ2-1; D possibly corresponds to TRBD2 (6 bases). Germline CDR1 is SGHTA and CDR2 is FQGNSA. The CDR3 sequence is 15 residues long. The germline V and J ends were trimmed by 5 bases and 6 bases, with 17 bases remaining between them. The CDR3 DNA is TGTGCCAGCAGCCCAAGGGACTCCCCTCCCAATGAGCAGTTCTTC. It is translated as CASSPRDSPPNEQFF.

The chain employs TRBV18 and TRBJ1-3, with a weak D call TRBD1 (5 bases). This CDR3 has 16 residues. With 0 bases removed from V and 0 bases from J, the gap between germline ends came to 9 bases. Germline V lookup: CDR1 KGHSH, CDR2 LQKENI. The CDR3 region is CASSPPGLSSGNTIYF. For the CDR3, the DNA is TGTGCCAGCTCACCACCGGGACTGAGCTCTGGAAACACCATATATTTT.

The CDR3 nucleotides read TGTGCCAGCAGTTTATGGGAGGAGGCTTTCTTT. Translating gives CASSLWEEAFF. The genes are TRBV28 and TRBJ1-1; D is undetermined. The V gene lost 0 bases and the J gene lost 11 bases, with 7 bases spanning the gap. Germline CDR1 is MDHEN and CDR2 is SYDVKM. The CDR3 runs to 11 residues.

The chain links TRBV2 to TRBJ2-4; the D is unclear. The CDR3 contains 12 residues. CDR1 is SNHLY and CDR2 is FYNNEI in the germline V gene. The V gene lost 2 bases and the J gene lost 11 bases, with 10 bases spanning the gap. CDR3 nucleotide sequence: TGTGCCAGCAGTGAATATAGAGGTCTTCAGTACTTC. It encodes CASSEYRGLQYF.

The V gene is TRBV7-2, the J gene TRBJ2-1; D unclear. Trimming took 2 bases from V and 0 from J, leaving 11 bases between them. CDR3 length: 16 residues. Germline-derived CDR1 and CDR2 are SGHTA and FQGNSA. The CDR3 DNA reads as TGTGCCAGCAGCTTACGCTACCTAAGCTCCTACAATGAGCAGTTCTTC. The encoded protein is CASSLRYLSSYNEQFF.

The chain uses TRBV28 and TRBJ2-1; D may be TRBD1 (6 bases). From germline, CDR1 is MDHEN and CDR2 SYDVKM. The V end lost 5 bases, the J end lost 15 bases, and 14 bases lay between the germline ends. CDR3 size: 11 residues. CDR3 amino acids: CASSEIGGAFF. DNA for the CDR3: TGTGCCAGCAGTGAGATAGGGGGAGCGTTCTTC.